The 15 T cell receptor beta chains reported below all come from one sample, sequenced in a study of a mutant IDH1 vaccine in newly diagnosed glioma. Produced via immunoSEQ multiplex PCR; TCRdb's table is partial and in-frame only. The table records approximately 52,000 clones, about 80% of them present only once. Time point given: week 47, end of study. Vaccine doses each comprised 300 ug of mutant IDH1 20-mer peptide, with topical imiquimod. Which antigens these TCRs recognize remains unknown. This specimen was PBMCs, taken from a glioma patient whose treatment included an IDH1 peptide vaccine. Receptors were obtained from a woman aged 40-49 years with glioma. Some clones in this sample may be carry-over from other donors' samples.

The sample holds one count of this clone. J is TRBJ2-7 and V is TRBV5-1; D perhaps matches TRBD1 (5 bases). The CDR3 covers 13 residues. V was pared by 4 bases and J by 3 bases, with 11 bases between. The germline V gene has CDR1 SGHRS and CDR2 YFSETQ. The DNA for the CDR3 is TGCGCCAGCAGCCCGACAGCCGACTACGAGCAGTACTTC. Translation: CASSPTADYEQYF.

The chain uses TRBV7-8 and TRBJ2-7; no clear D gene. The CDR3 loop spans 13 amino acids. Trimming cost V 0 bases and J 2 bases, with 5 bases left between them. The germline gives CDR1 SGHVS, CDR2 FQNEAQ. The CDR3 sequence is CASSLAKAYEQYF. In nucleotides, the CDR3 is TGTGCCAGCAGCTTAGCGAAAGCCTACGAGCAGTACTTC.

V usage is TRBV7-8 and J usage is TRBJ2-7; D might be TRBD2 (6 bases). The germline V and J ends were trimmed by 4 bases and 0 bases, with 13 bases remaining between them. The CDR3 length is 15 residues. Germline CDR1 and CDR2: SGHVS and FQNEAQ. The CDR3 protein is CASSSGTSYSYEQYF. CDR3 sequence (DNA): TGTGCCAGCAGCTCCGGGACTTCTTACTCCTACGAGCAGTACTTC.

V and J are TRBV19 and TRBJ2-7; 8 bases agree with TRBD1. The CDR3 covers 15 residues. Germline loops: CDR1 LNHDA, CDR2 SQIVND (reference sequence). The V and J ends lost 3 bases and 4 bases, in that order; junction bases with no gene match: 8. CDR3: CASSIVQGARYEQYF. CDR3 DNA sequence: TGTGCCAGTAGTATTGTCCAGGGGGCACGTTACGAGCAGTACTTC. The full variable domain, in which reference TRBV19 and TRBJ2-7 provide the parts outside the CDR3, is DGGITQSPKYLFRKEGQNVTLSCEQNLNHDAMYWYRQDPGQGLRLIYYSQIVNDFQKGDIAEGYSVSREKKESFPLTVTSAQKNPTAFYLCASSIVQGARYEQYFGPGTRLTVT.

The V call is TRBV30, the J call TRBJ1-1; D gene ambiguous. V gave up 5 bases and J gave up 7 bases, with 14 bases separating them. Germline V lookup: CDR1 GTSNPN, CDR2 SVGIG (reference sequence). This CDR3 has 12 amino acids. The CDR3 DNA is TGTGCCTGGTCAAAGGGTGGGGTTGAAGCTTTCTTT. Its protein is CAWSKGGVEAFF. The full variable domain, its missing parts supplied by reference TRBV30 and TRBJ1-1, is SQTIHQWPATLVQPVGSPLSLECTVEGTSNPNLYWYRQAAGRGLQLLFYSVGIGQISSEVPQNLSASRPQDRQFILSSKKLLLSDSGFYLCAWSKGGVEAFFGQGTRLTVV.

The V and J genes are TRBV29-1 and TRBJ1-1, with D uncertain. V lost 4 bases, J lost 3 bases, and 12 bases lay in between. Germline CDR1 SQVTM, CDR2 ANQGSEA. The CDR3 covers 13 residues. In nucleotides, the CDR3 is TGCAGCGTTGCGGTCAGCCCGGACACTGAAGCTTTCTTT. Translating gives CSVAVSPDTEAFF.

The CDR3 sequence is CASSLVRGRDTEAFF. The CDR3 nucleotides are TGTGCCAGCAGCTTAGTCAGGGGTCGTGACACTGAAGCTTTCTTT. The chain employs TRBV7-6 and TRBJ1-1, with D perhaps matching TRBD1 (6 bases). This CDR3 spans 15 amino acids. CDR1 is SGHVS and CDR2 is FNYEAQ in the germline V gene. The ends were cut back, 1 base at V and 3 bases at J, with 12 bases in the middle. Together with reference TRBV7-6 and TRBJ1-1, the CDR3 gives the full variable domain: GAGVSQSPRYKVTKRGQDVALRCDPISGHVSLYWYRQALGQGPEFLTYFNYEAQQDKSGLPNDRFSAERPEGSISTLTIQRTEQRDSAMYRCASSLVRGRDTEAFFGQGTRLTVV.

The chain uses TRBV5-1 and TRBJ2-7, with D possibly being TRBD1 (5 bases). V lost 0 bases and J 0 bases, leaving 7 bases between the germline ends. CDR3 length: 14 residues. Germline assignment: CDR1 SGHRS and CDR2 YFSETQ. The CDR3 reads CASSLDRFSYEQYF. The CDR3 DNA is TGCGCCAGCAGCTTGGACAGGTTCTCCTACGAGCAGTACTTC.

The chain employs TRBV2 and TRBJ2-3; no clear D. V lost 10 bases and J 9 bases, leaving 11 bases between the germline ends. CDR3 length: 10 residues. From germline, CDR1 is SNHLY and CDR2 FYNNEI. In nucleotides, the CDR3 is TGTGCCACCCGCGATGAAACGCAGTATTTT. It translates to CATRDETQYF.

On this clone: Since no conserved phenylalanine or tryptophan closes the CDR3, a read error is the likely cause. Written as DNA, the CDR3 is TGTGCCAGCAGCTTAGGAGGGGCTGGTGGAAACACCATATATTCT. This codes for CASSLGGAGGNTIYS. The chain recombines TRBV5-4 with TRBJ1-3; D is possibly TRBD1 (5 bases). The germline CDR1 and CDR2 sequences are SGHNT and YYREEE (reference sequence). V dropped 2 bases and J dropped 3 bases, with 12 bases sitting between them. This CDR3 spans 15 amino acids.

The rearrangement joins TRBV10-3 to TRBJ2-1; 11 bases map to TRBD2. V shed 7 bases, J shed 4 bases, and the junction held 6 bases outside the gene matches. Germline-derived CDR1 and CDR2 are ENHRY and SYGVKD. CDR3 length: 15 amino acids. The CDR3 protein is CAITPTSGVYNEQFF. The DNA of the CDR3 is TGTGCCATCACCCCGACTAGCGGGGTATACAATGAGCAGTTCTTC.

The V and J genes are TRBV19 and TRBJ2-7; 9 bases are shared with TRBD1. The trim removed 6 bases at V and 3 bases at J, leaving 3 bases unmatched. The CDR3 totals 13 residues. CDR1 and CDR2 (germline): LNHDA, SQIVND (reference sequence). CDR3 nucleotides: TGTGCCAGTAGGGGACAGGGATACTACGAGCAGTACTTC. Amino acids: CASRGQGYYEQYF. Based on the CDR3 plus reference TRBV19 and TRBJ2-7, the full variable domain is DGGITQSPKYLFRKEGQNVTLSCEQNLNHDAMYWYRQDPGQGLRLIYYSQIVNDFQKGDIAEGYSVSREKKESFPLTVTSAQKNPTAFYLCASRGQGYYEQYFGPGTRLTVT.

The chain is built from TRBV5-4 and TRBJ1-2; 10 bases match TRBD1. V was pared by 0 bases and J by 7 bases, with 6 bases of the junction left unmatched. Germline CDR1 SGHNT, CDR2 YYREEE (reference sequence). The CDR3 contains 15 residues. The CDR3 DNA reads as TGTGCCAGCAGCTTGGCGGGACAGGGGCCCGCTGGCTACACCTTC. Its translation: CASSLAGQGPAGYTF.

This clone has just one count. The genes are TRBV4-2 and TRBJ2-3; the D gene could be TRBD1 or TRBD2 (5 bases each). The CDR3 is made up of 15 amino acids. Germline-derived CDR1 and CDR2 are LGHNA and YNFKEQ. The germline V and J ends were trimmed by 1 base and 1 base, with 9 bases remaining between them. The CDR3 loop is CASSQGGSGTDTQYF. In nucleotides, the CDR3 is TGTGCCAGCAGCCAAGGGGGGTCGGGCACAGATACGCAGTATTTT.

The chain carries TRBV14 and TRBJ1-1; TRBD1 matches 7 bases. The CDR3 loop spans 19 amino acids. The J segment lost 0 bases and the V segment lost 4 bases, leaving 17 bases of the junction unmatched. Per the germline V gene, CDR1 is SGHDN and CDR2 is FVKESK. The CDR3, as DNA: TGTGCCAGCAGCCTTTTCACTGGACAGGCGGCTAATATGAACACTGAAGCTTTCTTT. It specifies CASSLFTGQAANMNTEAFF.